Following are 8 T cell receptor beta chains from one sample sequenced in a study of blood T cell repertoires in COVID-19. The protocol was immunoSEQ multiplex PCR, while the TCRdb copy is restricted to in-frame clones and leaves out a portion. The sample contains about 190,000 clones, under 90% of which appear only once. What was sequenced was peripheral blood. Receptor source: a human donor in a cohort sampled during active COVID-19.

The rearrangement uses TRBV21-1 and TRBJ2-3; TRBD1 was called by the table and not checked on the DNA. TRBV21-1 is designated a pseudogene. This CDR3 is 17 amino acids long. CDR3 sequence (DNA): TGTGCCAGCAGCAAAGCGGAAGGGACAGGGGTCACAGATACGCAGTATTTT. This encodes CASSKAEGTGVTDTQYF.

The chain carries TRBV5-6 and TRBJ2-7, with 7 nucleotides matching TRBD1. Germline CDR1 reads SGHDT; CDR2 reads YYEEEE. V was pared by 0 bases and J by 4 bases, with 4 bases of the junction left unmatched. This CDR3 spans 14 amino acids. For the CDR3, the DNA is TGTGCCAGCAGCTTGGGACAGGGCAAATACGAGCAGTACGTC. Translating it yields CASSLGQGKYEQYV.

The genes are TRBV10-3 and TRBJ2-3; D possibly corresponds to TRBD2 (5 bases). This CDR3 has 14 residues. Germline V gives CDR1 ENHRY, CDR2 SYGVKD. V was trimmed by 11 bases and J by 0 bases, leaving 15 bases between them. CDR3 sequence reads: CASKEGSSTDTQYF. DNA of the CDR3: TGTGCCTCTAAAGAGGGTTCTAGCACAGATACGCAGTATTTT.

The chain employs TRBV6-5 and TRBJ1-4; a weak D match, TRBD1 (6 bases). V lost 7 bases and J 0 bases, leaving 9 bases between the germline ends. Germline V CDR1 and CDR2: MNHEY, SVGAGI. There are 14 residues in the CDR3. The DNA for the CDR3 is TGTGCCAGCAAGTGGACAGCAACTAATGAAAAACTGTTTTTT. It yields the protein CASKWTATNEKLFF.

CDR3 in amino acids: CASSELTAWEEQYF. The CDR3, as DNA: TGTGCCAGCAGTGAACTTACGGCTTGGGAGGAGCAGTACTTC. The rearrangement uses TRBV2 and TRBJ2-7, with D possibly matching TRBD2 (5 bases). The germline V and J ends were trimmed by 2 bases and 7 bases, with 15 bases remaining between them. The CDR3 runs 14 residues. CDR1 is SNHLY, CDR2 FYNNEI, per germline.

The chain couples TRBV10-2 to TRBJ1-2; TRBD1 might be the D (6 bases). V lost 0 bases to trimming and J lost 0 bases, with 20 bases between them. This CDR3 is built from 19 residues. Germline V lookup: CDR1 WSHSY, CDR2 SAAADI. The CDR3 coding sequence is TGCGCCAGCAGTGAGTCCTGGGAGATCGGACAGCCTACTAACTATGGCTACACCTTC. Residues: CASSESWEIGQPTNYGYTF.

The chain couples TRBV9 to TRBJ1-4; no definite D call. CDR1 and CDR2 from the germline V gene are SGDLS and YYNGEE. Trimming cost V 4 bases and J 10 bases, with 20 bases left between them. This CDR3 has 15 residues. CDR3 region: CASSPNSGPTVKLFF. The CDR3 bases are TGTGCCAGCAGCCCAAACTCTGGGCCTACGGTAAAACTGTTTTTT.

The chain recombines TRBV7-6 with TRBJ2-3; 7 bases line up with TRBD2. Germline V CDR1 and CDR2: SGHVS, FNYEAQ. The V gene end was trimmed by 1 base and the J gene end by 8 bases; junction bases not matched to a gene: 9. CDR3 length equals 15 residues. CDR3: CASSLVSGEGGTQYF. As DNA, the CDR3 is TGTGCCAGCAGCTTAGTCTCGGGGGAGGGTGGTACGCAGTATTTT.